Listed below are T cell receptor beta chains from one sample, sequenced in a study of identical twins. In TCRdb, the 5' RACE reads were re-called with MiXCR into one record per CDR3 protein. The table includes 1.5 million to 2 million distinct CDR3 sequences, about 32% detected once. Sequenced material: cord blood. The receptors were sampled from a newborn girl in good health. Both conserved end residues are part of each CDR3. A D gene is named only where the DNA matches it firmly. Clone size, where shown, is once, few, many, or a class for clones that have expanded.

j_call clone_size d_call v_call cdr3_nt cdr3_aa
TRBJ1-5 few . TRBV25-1 TGTGCCAGCTCCGGAGGGGGTTATCAGCCCCAGCATTTT CASSGGGYQPQHF
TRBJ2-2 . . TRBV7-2 TGTGCCAGCAGCTTAGTCCGCTCGGGAGCCGGGGAGCTGTTTTTT CASSLVRSGAGELFF
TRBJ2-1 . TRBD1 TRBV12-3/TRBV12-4 TGTGCCAGCAGTTTCGACAGGGACAATGTGCAGTTCTTC CASSFDRDNVQFF
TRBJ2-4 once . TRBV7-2 TGTGCCAGCAGCCCCTCCCTAGGAGGAAACATTCAGTACTTC CASSPSLGGNIQYF
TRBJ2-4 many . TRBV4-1 TGCGCCAGCAGCCAAGGGACAGAAAACATTCAGTACTTC CASSQGTENIQYF
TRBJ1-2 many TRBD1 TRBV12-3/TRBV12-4 TGTGCCAGCAGTTTTATTGGGACAGGCTATGGCTACACCTTC CASSFIGTGYGYTF
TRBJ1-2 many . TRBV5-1 TGCGCCAGCAGCTTCTTCGCTTTCTATGGCTACACCTTC CASSFFAFYGYTF
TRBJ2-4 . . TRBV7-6 TGTGCCAGCAGCTTAGCGTCCAGGGGCTGCTACGAGCGGTACTTC CASSLASRGCYERYF
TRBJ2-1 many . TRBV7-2 TGTGCCAGCAGCTTAGAACCGGCGGGCAATGAGCAGTTCTTC CASSLEPAGNEQFF
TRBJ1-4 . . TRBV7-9 TGTGCCAGCAGCTTAGCGGACAGCTTAAATGAAAAACTGTTTTTT CASSLADSLNEKLFF
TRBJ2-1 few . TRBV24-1 TGTGCCACCAGTGATTTCGGGGACAACTACAATGAGCAGTTCTTC CATSDFGDNYNEQFF
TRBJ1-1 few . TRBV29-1 TGCAGCGTTGAAGAAGTCCATCTCATGAACACTGAAGCTTTCTTT CSVEEVHLMNTEAFF
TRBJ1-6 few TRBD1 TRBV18 TGTGCCAGCTCACCGGGACAGACCCAAAATTCACCCCTCCACTTT CASSPGQTQNSPLHF
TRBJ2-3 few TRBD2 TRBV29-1 TGCAGCCTCTGGAGGCGGGGGGGCGGAGATACGCAGTATTTT CSLWRRGGGDTQYF
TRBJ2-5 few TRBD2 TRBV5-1 TGCGCCAGCAGCGAAGCTAGCGGGAGGGGTCAGTACTTC CASSEASGRGQYF
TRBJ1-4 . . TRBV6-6 TGTGCCAGCAGTTTCCTCGGGACGGGTAATGAAAAACTGTTTTTT CASSFLGTGNEKLFF
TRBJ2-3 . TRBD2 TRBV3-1 TGTGCCAGCAGCCAAGTGCGGACTAGCGGCACAGATACGCAGTATTTT CASSQVRTSGTDTQYF
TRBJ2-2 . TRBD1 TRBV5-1 TGCGCCAGCAGCCTGGACAGGGTGGACACCGGGGAGCTGTTTTTT CASSLDRVDTGELFF
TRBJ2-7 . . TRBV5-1 TGCGCCAGCAGCTCGGGACCGTTTACCTCCTACAATGAGCAGTACTTC CASSSGPFTSYNEQYF
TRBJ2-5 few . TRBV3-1 TGTGCCAGCAGCCAAGCGGCGGGGCAGCAAGAGACCCAGTACTTC CASSQAAGQQETQYF
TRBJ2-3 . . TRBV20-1 TGCAGTGCTAGTGTCCCCCAGCGGACAGATACGCAGTATTTT CSASVPQRTDTQYF
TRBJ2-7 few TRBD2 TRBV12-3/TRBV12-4 TGTGCCAGCAGTTTTGGGCGGGGGGGATTCTACGAGCAGTACTTC CASSFGRGGFYEQYF
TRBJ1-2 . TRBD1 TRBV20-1 TGCAGTGCTACAGGGGGCCCGGGCTATGGCTACACCTTC CSATGGPGYGYTF
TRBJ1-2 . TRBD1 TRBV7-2 TGTGCCAGCAGCTTAATTGGACAGGGGGTCTATGGCTACACCTTC CASSLIGQGVYGYTF
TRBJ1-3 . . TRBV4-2 TGTGCCAGCAGCCCTGTGGGTGAGGGAAACACCATATATTTT CASSPVGEGNTIYF
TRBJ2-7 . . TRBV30 TGTGCCTGGAGTTTCGCCTACGAGCAGTACTTC CAWSFAYEQYF
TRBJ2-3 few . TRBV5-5 TGTGCCAGCAGCTGGCGGGACTCCGGGGATACGCAGTATTTT CASSWRDSGDTQYF
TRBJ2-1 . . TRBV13 TGTGCCAGTACCCGGACTGGCGTTGGGAATGAGCAGTTCTTC CASTRTGVGNEQFF
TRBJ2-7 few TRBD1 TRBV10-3 TGTGCCATCAGTCGGACAGGGACTTTTGACTACGAGCAGTACTTC CAISRTGTFDYEQYF
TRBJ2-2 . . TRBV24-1 TGTGCCACCAGTGTCGGGACGGTGAACACCGGGGGGCTGTTTTTT CATSVGTVNTGGLFF
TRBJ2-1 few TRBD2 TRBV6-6 TGTGCCAGCAGTTACGGACTAGCGGGGGGGTCTAATGAGCAGTTCTTC CASSYGLAGGSNEQFF
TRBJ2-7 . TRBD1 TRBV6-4 TGTGCCAGCAGTGACTCTTTCTCCGGGACAGGGGAATCCTACGAGCAGTACTTC CASSDSFSGTGESYEQYF
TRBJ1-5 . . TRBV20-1 TGCAGTGCTATCCGGGGAGGTAGCAATCAGCCCCAGCATTTT CSAIRGGSNQPQHF
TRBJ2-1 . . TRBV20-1 TGCAGTGCTCCTTCTGGGCGGCTCTACAATGAGCAGTTCTTC CSAPSGRLYNEQFF
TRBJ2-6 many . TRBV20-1 TGCAGTGCTAGAGGGCACTCTGGGGCCAACGTCCTGACTTTC CSARGHSGANVLTF
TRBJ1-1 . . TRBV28 TGTGCCAGCAGTCCTGTCATTAGGACTGAAGCTTTCTTT CASSPVIRTEAFF
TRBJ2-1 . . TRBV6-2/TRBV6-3 TGTGCCAGCAGTTACTCCACCTACGAGCAGTTCTTC CASSYSTYEQFF
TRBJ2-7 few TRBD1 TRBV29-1 TGCAGCGTTGACGTGGGACAGGGCTACGAGCAGTACTTC CSVDVGQGYEQYF
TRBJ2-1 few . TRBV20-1 TGCAGTGCGAAAGGACTAAAGTCAAACCCCCCCAACAATGAGCAGTTCTTC CSAKGLKSNPPNNEQFF
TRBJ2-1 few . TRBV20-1 TGCAGTGCTAGAGAGACGGGGGGCCCCTACAATGAGCAGTTCTTC CSARETGGPYNEQFF
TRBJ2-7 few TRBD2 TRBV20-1 TGCAGTGCCATACTAGCGGGGGGGAGCTCCTACGAGCAGTACTTC CSAILAGGSSYEQYF
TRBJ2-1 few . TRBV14 TGTGCCAGCAGCCAACGCAGGGTTCGGGATGAGCAGTTCTTC CASSQRRVRDEQFF
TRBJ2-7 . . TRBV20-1 TGCAGTGCTACGAGTTGGGGGAACTCATCCTCCTACGAGCAGTACTTC CSATSWGNSSSYEQYF
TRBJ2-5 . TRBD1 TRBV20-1 TGCAGTGCTAGAGAGCCGAAGGGGGCGAATGAGCAGTACTTC CSAREPKGANEQYF
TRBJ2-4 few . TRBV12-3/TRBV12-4 TGTGCCAGCAGTTTACTCCGGACCAAAAACATTCAGTACTTC CASSLLRTKNIQYF
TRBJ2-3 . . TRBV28 TGTGCCAGCAGTTCCCTCGAGGCCTTCACAGATACGCAGTATTTT CASSSLEAFTDTQYF
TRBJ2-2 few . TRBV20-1 TGCAGTGCGAACTCAGGGGCTACCGGGGAGCTGTTTTTT CSANSGATGELFF
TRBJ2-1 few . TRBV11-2 TGTGCCAGCAGCTTAGATTTCGGTCTTCTAAATGAGCAGTTCTTC CASSLDFGLLNEQFF
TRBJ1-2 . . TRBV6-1 TGTGCCAGCAGTGAACTAGGGTTGGGCCCTTCTTATCGTGGCTACACCTTC CASSELGLGPSYRGYTF
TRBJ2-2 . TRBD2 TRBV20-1 TGCAGTGCTAGAGATCTAACTAGCGGGGGGAACACCGGGGAGCTGTTTTTT CSARDLTSGGNTGELFF
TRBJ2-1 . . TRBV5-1 TGCGCCAGCGGCTTGGGGAGGACAGGAGCATACAATGAGCAGTTCTTC CASGLGRTGAYNEQFF
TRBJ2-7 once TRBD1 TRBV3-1 TGTGCCAGCAGCCCCGAGACAGGGATCTACGGGCAGTACTTC CASSPETGIYGQYF
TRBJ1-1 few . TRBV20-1 TGCAGTGCTCCCCCCCAGGCGGGGGGCAACACTGAAGCTTTCTTT CSAPPQAGGNTEAFF